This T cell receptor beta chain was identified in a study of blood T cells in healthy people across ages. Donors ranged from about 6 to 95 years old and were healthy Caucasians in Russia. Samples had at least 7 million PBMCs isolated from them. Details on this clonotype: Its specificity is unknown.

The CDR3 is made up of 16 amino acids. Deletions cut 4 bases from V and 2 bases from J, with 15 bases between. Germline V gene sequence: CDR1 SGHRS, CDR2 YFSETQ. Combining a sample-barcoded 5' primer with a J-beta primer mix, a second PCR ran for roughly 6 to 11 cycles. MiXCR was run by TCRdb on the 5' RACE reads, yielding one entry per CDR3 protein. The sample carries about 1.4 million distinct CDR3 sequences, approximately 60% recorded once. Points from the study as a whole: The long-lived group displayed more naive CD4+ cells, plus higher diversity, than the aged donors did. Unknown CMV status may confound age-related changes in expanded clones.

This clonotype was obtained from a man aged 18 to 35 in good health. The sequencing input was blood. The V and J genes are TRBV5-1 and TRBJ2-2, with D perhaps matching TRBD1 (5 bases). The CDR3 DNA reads TGCGCCAGCAGCGATAGTGGGGCCTTAAACACCGGGGAGCTGTTTTTT. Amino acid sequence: CASSDSGALNTGELFF.